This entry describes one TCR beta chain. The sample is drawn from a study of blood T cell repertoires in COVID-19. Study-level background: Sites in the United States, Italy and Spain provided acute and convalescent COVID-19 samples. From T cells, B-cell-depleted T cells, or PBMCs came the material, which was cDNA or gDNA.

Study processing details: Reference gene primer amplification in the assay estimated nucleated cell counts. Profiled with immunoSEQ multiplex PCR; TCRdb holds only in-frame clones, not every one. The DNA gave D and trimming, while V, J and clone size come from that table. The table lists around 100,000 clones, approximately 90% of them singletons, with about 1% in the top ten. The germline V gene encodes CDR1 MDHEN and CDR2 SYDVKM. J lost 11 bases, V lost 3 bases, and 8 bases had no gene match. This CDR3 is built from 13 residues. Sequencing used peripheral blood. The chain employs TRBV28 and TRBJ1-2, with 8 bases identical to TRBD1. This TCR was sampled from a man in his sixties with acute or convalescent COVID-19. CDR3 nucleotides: TGTGCCAGCAGTTTTTCAGGGGGCGCCGGTTACACCTTC. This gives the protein CASSFSGGAGYTF.